These T cell receptor beta chains were read from a single sample in a study of regulatory T cells in long-lasting Graves disease. MiXCR, applied by TCRdb to the multiplex PCR reads, yields one record per CDR3 protein. The sample holds about 290,000 distinct CDR3 sequences; under 25% are singletons and the top ten take around three fifths. The source material was peripheral blood mononuclear cells (PBMCs), sampled when the disease was refractory, from a patient treated with antithyroid drugs. The source is a female donor with Graves disease. CDR3s leave out the opening cysteine and the closing phenylalanine or tryptophan.

v_call	j_call	cdr3_aa
TRBV28	TRBJ1-2	ASSFRTNYGYT
TRBV29-1	TRBJ2-5	SALRGQVREQY
TRBV27	TRBJ2-5	ASSPPDRRQETQY
TRBV19	TRBJ1-1	ASTGIRPAEAF
TRBV29-1	TRBJ1-2	SGQDWGAGYT
TRBV6-1	TRBJ2-6	ASSLRFSGANVLT
TRBV6-1	TRBJ1-4	ASSPPGTGLYEKLF
TRBV7-9	TRBJ2-7	ASSRTDLRFEQY
TRBV20-1	TRBJ1-1	SADSPGQGAF
TRBV2	TRBJ2-7	ASGPRGRPYEQY
TRBV9	TRBJ1-4	ASSKGLEEKPF
TRBV20-1	TRBJ1-2	SARGPGQELNYGYT
TRBV12-5	TRBJ1-1	ATAGMNTEAF
TRBV28	TRBJ2-5	ASSLQGFVQETQY
TRBV7-7	TRBJ2-7	ASSLSGGNEQY
TRBV7-2	TRBJ2-2	ASALSTNTGELF
TRBV18	TRBJ2-5	ASSRGTSGSQETQY
TRBV3-1	TRBJ2-7	ASSQGTGGSYEQY
TRBV6-5	TRBJ2-5	ASRYRDSLQETQY
TRBV12-3/TRBV12-4	TRBJ1-3	ASSRRNSGNTIY
TRBV20-1	TRBJ2-5	SAPYDSHQETQY
TRBV14	TRBJ1-6	ASSQHGVNSPPSPLH
TRBV6-1	TRBJ2-6	ASSRKGQGANVLT
TRBV6-1	TRBJ2-7	ASNRRGGEQY
TRBV11-2	TRBJ2-1	ASSPAGGLYNEQF
TRBV7-2	TRBJ2-5	ASSLVPSQETQY
TRBV2	TRBJ2-7	ASTDLAGRYEQY
TRBV3-1	TRBJ1-1	ASSQEPGTRTEAF
TRBV29-1	TRBJ2-7	SVSGTGGLEQY
TRBV7-9	TRBJ2-5	ASTLLRDREETQY
TRBV29-1	TRBJ2-2	SVVLVGELF
TRBV18	TRBJ1-4	ASSQGQDNEKLF
TRBV27	TRBJ2-7	ASRPTSGMGYEQY
TRBV7-9	TRBJ1-1	ASSLRDRALDTEAF
TRBV6-1	TRBJ1-4	ASSETVLNEKLF
TRBV6-1	TRBJ1-3	ASRTGLDSGNTIY